This entry describes one T cell receptor (beta chain). The V end lost 4 bases, the J end lost 1 base, and 8 bases lay between the germline ends. The CDR3 totals 13 residues. The repertoire was sequenced with immunoSEQ multiplex PCR; TCRdb's copy has only in-frame clones and lacks some. Of 200,000 to 300,000 clones detected, over 75% appear once; the ten largest clones hold roughly a tenth. The data stem from a study of Ad26.COV2.S vaccination and SARS-CoV-2 variants. Documented treatment: some 20 received Ad26.COV2.S at low or high dose, single or two shots; 5 received placebo; per-sample allocation not given. Samples analyzed were those drawn on day 63 after the first vaccine or placebo injection.

The gene calls are TRBV12-3 or TRBV12-4 and TRBJ2-7; D not certain. This sequence was found in a person between 18 and 59 years old who received the Ad26.COV2.S COVID-19 vaccine or a placebo. The sample here was peripheral blood, taken in a trial of Ad26.COV2.S vaccine versus placebo. DNA of the CDR3: TGTGCCAGCAGTTCCAGAGCGTCCTACGAGCAGTACTTC. Its protein product is CASSSRASYEQYF.